Sequencing of this TCR beta chain was carried out in a study of shared clonotypes between healthy human individuals. The data were produced by immunoSEQ multiplex PCR, yet TCRdb's version contains in-frame clones alone and is incomplete. The sample records about 380,000 clones, just over 95% being singletons. Trimming removed 2 bases from V and 14 bases from J; junction bases left unmatched: 8. The CDR3 has 12 residues. CDR1 is GTSNPN, CDR2 SVGIG, per germline (reference sequence). Input material: memory CD8+ T cells sorted from blood. The subset was: CD45RO+ cells pooled with CCR7-negative TemRA cells. This rearrangement joins TRBV30 to TRBJ2-3, with 9 bases fitting TRBD2. The clonotype was recovered from a man younger than 40 in good health. In DNA, the CDR3 is TGTGCCTGGAGTTCGGGGGCGGGAGGGCGGTATTTT. Residues: CAWSSGAGGRYF.